This TCR beta chain came from a study of cytomegalovirus exposure and HLA in healthy donors. A multiplex PCR was run with 60 Vbeta primers and 13 Jbeta primers. Profiled with immunoSEQ multiplex PCR; TCRdb holds only in-frame clones, not every one. The sample consists of some 200,000 clones, approximately 88% of them appearing once. CDR1 is SEHNR and CDR2 is FQNEAQ in the germline V gene (reference sequence). The germline V and J ends were trimmed by 1 base and 2 bases, with 9 bases remaining between them. This CDR3 has 14 amino acids. V and J are TRBV7-9 and TRBJ2-7; D ambiguous. This receptor was taken from a boy aged 2 to 10 in good health and CMV-seronegative. Input material: PBMCs. CDR3 protein: CASSLVDGAYEQYF. The CDR3 nucleotides are TGTGCCAGCAGCTTAGTCGACGGAGCCTACGAGCAGTACTTC. Looking up the rest from reference TRBV7-9 and TRBJ2-7 gives the full variable domain: DTGVSQNPRHKITKRGQNVTFRCDPISEHNRLYWYRQTLGQGPEFLTYFQNEAQLEKSRLLSDRFSAERPKGSFSTLEIQRTEQGDSAMYLCASSLVDGAYEQYFGPGTRLTVT.